The 14 T cell receptor beta chains presented below share a single source sample, sequenced in a study of patients and donors after allogeneic stem cell transplantation. TCRdb recomputed calls from the RT-PCR reads with MiXCR, one row per CDR3 protein. The table shows approximately 430,000 distinct CDR3 sequences, with 16% occurring only once. Sequencing was performed on blood, either unsorted or a sorted T cell fraction (not recorded which). The receptors were gathered from a human donor who was either an allogeneic HSCT recipient or a stem cell or donor lymphocyte infusion donor (not recorded which). It is not recorded whose cells these are; they may come from a transplant donor.

The chain has TRBV5-1 and TRBJ2-5, with 11 nucleotides matching TRBD2. Germline values: CDR1 SGHRS, CDR2 YFSETQ. With 1 base clipped from V and 2 bases from J, the junction kept 7 bases outside the gene matches. The CDR3 contains 17 residues. The CDR3 region has the DNA TGCGCCAGCAGCTTGTCACTAGCGGGGGTGATACAAGAGACCCAGTACTTC. Its translation is CASSLSLAGVIQETQYF.

The genes are TRBV5-1 and TRBJ2-7; 7 bases are shared with TRBD2. V shed 4 bases and J 0 bases; nucleotides not matched to a gene: 4. Germline V gene data show CDR1 as SGHRS and CDR2 as YFSETQ. The CDR3 has 14 amino acids. The CDR3 sequence: CASSGAGTSYEQYF. CDR3 coding DNA: TGCGCCAGCAGCGGAGCGGGGACCTCCTACGAGCAGTACTTC.

The genes are TRBV18 and TRBJ1-1; the D gene is possibly TRBD1 (6 bases). Between the trimmed V and J ends, which lost 0 bases and 5 bases, there was a span of 16 bases. This CDR3 contains 16 residues. CDR1 KGHSH and CDR2 LQKENI come from the germline V gene. Here the CDR3 reads CASSPPGGLGKTEAFF. The CDR3 DNA reads TGTGCCAGCTCACCACCTGGGGGGCTGGGTAAAACTGAAGCTTTCTTT. The complete variable domain, with remaining parts taken from reference TRBV18 and TRBJ1-1, reads NAGVMQNPRHLVRRRGQEARLRCSPMKGHSHVYWYRQLPEEGLKFMVYLQKENIIDESGMPKERFSAEFPKEGPSILRIQQVVRGDSAAYFCASSPPGGLGKTEAFFGQGTRLTVV.

CDR3 residues: CATSDSSYEQYF. The CDR3 region has the DNA TGTGCCACCAGTGATAGCTCCTACGAGCAGTACTTC. The chain carries TRBV24-1 and TRBJ2-7; D unresolved. V lost 3 bases, J lost 0 bases, and 2 bases lay in between. CDR3 length: 12 amino acids. Germline-derived CDR1 and CDR2 are KGHDR and SFDVKD.

This clonotype showed up just a few times. This chain uses TRBV5-1 with TRBJ1-1, with 7 bases matching TRBD1. The CDR3 totals 14 residues. Trimming cost V 4 bases and J 6 bases; bases outside gene matches: 9. Germline CDR1 and CDR2: SGHRS and YFSETQ. CDR3 in amino acids: CASSVAGGGAEAFF. The CDR3 bases are TGCGCCAGCAGCGTCGCAGGGGGAGGTGCTGAAGCTTTCTTT.

At least ten counts were recorded for this clonotype. The chain employs TRBV4-1 and TRBJ2-3; D is ambiguous. The CDR3 extends over 14 amino acids. V shed 0 bases and J shed 1 base, with 5 bases lying between them. Germline V gene data show CDR1 as MGHRA and CDR2 as YSYEKL. This chain's CDR3 is CASSQDRGTDTQYF. CDR3 nucleotides: TGCGCCAGCAGCCAAGACCGGGGCACAGATACGCAGTATTTT.

The chain uses TRBV7-9 and TRBJ1-5; TRBD1 is a possible D gene (6 bases). Looked up from germline, CDR1 is SEHNR and CDR2 is FQNEAQ (reference sequence). This CDR3 spans 17 amino acids. The germline V and J ends were trimmed by 1 base and 5 bases, with 18 bases remaining between them. CDR3 coding DNA: TGTGCCAGCAGCTTAGGGCAGGGACAAGTTTCCTATCAGCCCCAGCATTTT. Its translation: CASSLGQGQVSYQPQHF.

This clonotype was detected many times. The chain employs TRBV5-1 and TRBJ2-2, with a tentative D call TRBD1 (5 bases). Germline assignment: CDR1 SGHRS and CDR2 YFSETQ. The V gene lost 4 bases and the J gene lost 5 bases, with 9 bases spanning the gap. CDR3 length: 13 amino acids. CDR3 sequence: CASSPRVTGELFF. The CDR3 DNA is TGCGCCAGCAGCCCCAGGGTTACCGGGGAGCTGTTTTTT.

The sample holds a few counts of this clonotype. This chain connects TRBV5-1 to TRBJ2-7, with 7 bases matching TRBD1. The trim removed 8 bases at V and 0 bases at J, leaving 11 bases unmatched. CDR1 and CDR2 from the germline V gene are SGHRS and YFSETQ. This CDR3 is built from 15 residues. The CDR3 nucleotides are TGCGCCAGTTCCGAGACAGGGAGAGGCTCCTACGAGCAGTACTTC. Protein: CASSETGRGSYEQYF.

This clonotype turned up a few times. The rearrangement uses TRBV12-3 or TRBV12-4 and TRBJ2-7, with 14 nucleotides matching TRBD2. V trimming: 5 bases; J trimming: 11 bases; junction bases outside the gene matches: 5. The CDR3 sequence is 13 residues long. The CDR3 loop reads CASSTGLAGVEYF. The CDR3 region has the DNA TGTGCCAGCAGTACGGGACTAGCGGGGGTCGAGTACTTC.

V and J are TRBV30 and TRBJ2-3, with D uncertain. This CDR3 is 13 amino acids long. Germline loops: CDR1 GTSNPN, CDR2 SVGIG (reference sequence). The germline V and J ends were trimmed by 0 bases and 6 bases, with 10 bases remaining between them. This chain's CDR3 is CAWSVSIWDTQYF. The CDR3 bases are TGTGCCTGGAGTGTCTCTATTTGGGATACGCAGTATTTT.

The gene calls are TRBV7-3 and TRBJ1-1, with D maybe TRBD1 (5 bases). CDR1 is SGHTA, CDR2 FQGTGA, per germline. V was cut by 1 base and J by 0 bases, with 9 bases left in between. The CDR3 sequence is 15 residues long. This chain's CDR3 is CASSLMGGMNTEAFF. The CDR3 DNA reads TGTGCCAGCAGCTTAATGGGGGGTATGAACACTGAAGCTTTCTTT.

This clonotype came up a few times. V usage is TRBV6-1 and J usage is TRBJ2-7, with 12 bases matching TRBD1. Germline trimming cut 3 bases from V and 6 bases from J; bases unmatched to any gene: 9. Germline V gene lookup returns CDR1 MNHNS and CDR2 SASEGT. This CDR3 spans 16 amino acids. The CDR3 sequence is CASSDPAGTGGFEQYF. As DNA, the CDR3 is TGTGCCAGCAGTGACCCGGCGGGGACAGGGGGCTTCGAGCAGTACTTC.

This clonotype was seen only a few times. The chain employs TRBV4-2 and TRBJ2-5, with 9 bases that match TRBD1. The CDR3 sequence is 16 residues long. CDR1 is LGHNA and CDR2 is YNFKEQ in the germline V gene. V gave up 5 bases and J gave up 6 bases; unmatched junction bases: 13. CDR3: CASSSETGGRGKTQYF. CDR3 DNA sequence: TGTGCCAGCAGCTCGGAAACAGGGGGCAGGGGAAAGACCCAGTACTTC.